This T cell receptor (beta chain) is drawn from a study of CD8 T cells in Susac syndrome. Overall study: At blood draw, Susac syndrome patients were therapy-naive, on corticosteroids, or on intravenous immunoglobulin alone.

The germline CDR1 and CDR2 sequences are GTSNPN and SVGIG (reference sequence). Deletions cut 5 bases from V and 3 bases from J, with 8 bases between. CDR3 length equals 13 residues. Reverse transcription used about 0.45 to 1 ug RNA and random hexamers. An immunoSEQ multiplex PCR amplified TCR beta CDR3 over 54 Vbeta and 13 Jbeta. Via MiXCR, TCRdb re-called the immunoSEQ multiplex PCR reads, giving one row per CDR3 protein. Counted here are roughly 220,000 distinct CDR3 sequences, 85% to 95% occurring once; the ten biggest clones make up around 0.15%. The receptor comes from a human donor with Susac syndrome. This chain uses TRBV30 with TRBJ2-6; D gene unclear. Sequenced input: CD4+ T cells from PBMCs. In nucleotides, the CDR3 is TGTGCCTGGGCCGTGAGTGGGGCCAACGTCCTGACTTTC. This codes for CAWAVSGANVLTF.